Sequencing of this T cell receptor beta chain was carried out in a study of blood T cell repertoires in COVID-19. Whole-study context: Italy, Spain and the United States were the sources of the convalescent and acute COVID-19 samples. Sample material is recorded as cDNA or gDNA derived from T cells, B-cell-depleted T cells, or PBMCs.

Source study methods: Quantification of nucleated cells was approximated via reference gene primer amplification. Clones were read by immunoSEQ multiplex PCR, and TCRdb kept only the in-frame ones, dropping some. That table gives V, J and clone size, and the DNA gave D and trimming. The sample contains about 110,000 clones, 75% to 85% of which appear only once. J was trimmed by 4 bases and V by 1 base; bases with no gene match: 5. Germline lookup yields CDR1 SGHRS and CDR2 YFSETQ. The CDR3 covers 15 residues. This TCR was recovered from a woman between 55 and 75 years old with acute or convalescent COVID-19. V gene TRBV5-1 combines with J gene TRBJ2-1; 7 positions agree with TRBD2. Material: peripheral blood. CDR3 protein: CASSLLASGYNEQFF. For the CDR3, the DNA is TGCGCCAGCAGCTTGTTGGCTAGCGGATACAATGAGCAGTTCTTC.